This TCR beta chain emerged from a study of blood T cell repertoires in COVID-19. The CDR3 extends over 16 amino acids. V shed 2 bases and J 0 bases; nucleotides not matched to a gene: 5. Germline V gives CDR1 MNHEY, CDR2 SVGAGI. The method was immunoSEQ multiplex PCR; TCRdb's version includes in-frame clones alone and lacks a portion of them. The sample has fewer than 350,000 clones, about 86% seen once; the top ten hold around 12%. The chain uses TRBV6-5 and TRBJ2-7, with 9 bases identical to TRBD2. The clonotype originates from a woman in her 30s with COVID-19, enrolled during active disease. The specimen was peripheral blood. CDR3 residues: CASSYDSGGTSYEQYF. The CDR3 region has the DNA TGTGCCAGCAGTTACGATAGCGGGGGTACCTCCTACGAGCAGTACTTC.